This TCR beta chain was captured by sequencing in a study of STAT5B mutations in CD4+ large granular lymphocyte leukemia. Background on the study: The CDR3 'QG' motif was associated with a particular HLA allele among healthy donors. General study results and limits: The CD4+ versus CD8+ T-LGLL clonality difference may reflect limited sample size. Without putative leukemic clones, patient CD4-sorted repertoires remained more clonal than healthy CD4+ repertoires. TRBV06-family usage was enriched in top patient clones (8/27) versus controls (2/35).

Trimming took 1 base from V and 1 from J, leaving 8 bases between them. This CDR3 contains 14 residues. Germline values: CDR1 SGHNT, CDR2 YYREEE (reference sequence). Sequencing used immunoSEQ multiplex PCR; TCRdb keeps in-frame clones, though not all of them. The profile covers 40,000 to 55,000 clones, with approximately 83% appearing a single time and 0.3% to 0.45% taken by the ten largest. Note on this clone: Its matching antigen is unknown.

The sequence was obtained from a human donor in good health. This chain connects TRBV5-4 to TRBJ1-2, with D unclear. Input material: CD4+ T cells from blood buffy coats. The DNA for the CDR3 is TGTGCCAGCAGCTTGCCAGGATATAACTATGGCTACACCTTC. Protein sequence: CASSLPGYNYGYTF.